These 20 T cell receptor beta chains originate from one sample sequenced in a study of T-cell reconstitution after alpha-beta-depleted transplantation in children. Unique molecular identifiers were incorporated when the TCRbeta library was constructed. Each CDR3 protein is one row after TCRdb ran MiXCR on the PCR reads. Found here are fewer than 550,000 distinct CDR3 sequences, approximately 10% of them singletons; the top ten hold roughly 5%. The sequencing here drew on PBMCs from the stem cell graft donor, taken from the stem cell graft. Source of these receptors: a human donor who donated a stem cell graft to a child with acute myeloid leukemia.

The V gene is TRBV6-5, the J gene TRBJ2-2; 9 nucleotides align to TRBD2. Trimming at V came to 2 bases and at J to 1 base, leaving 5 bases not matched to a gene. The germline CDR1 and CDR2 sequences are MNHEY and SVGAGI. CDR3 size: 17 residues. The CDR3 loop is CASSYGAGGGNTGELFF. CDR3 sequence (DNA): TGTGCCAGCAGTTACGGAGCGGGGGGAGGGAACACCGGGGAGCTGTTTTTT.

J is TRBJ2-2 and V is TRBV3-1, with 12 bases aligning to TRBD2. The J segment lost 1 base and the V segment lost 4 bases, leaving 10 bases of the junction unmatched. Germline V gene data show CDR1 as LGHDT and CDR2 as YNNKEL (reference sequence). The CDR3 sequence is 19 residues long. CDR3 DNA sequence: TGTGCCAGCAGCCTGGGTCCTCTGACTAGCGGGGGGAACACCGGGGAGCTGTTTTTT. This sequence encodes CASSLGPLTSGGNTGELFF.

This clonotype was recorded a few times. The chain employs TRBV9 and TRBJ1-1, with TRBD1 as a possible D gene (6 bases). Trimming took 3 bases from V and 4 from J, leaving 10 bases between them. This CDR3 is 13 amino acids long. The germline V gene has CDR1 SGDLS and CDR2 YYNGEE. The CDR3 region has the DNA TGTGCCAGCAGCGCGAGGGGGATCACTGAAGCTTTCTTT. It is translated as CASSARGITEAFF.

This chain links TRBV30 with TRBJ2-2, with TRBD2 matching over 12 bases. The CDR3 spans 17 residues. Germline-derived CDR1 and CDR2 are GTSNPN and SVGIG (reference sequence). V was pared by 2 bases and J by 2 bases, with 6 bases of the junction left unmatched. The CDR3 loop is CAWSSGLAGTNTGELFF. The CDR3 DNA reads TGTGCCTGGAGTTCCGGACTAGCGGGGACAAACACCGGGGAGCTGTTTTTT.

This clonotype was detected many times. The chain recombines TRBV7-2 with TRBJ2-7, with unresolved D. The V end lost 5 bases, the J end lost 7 bases, and 12 bases lay between the germline ends. The CDR3 covers 12 residues. Germline-derived CDR1 and CDR2 are SGHTA and FQGNSA. The chain's CDR3 is CASSPPNPEQYF. CDR3 DNA: TGTGCCAGCAGCCCTCCTAACCCAGAGCAGTACTTC. Full variable domain (outside the CDR3, taken from reference TRBV7-2 and TRBJ2-7): GAGVSQSPSNKVTEKGKDVELRCDPISGHTALYWYRQSLGQGLEFLIYFQGNSAPDKSGLPSDRFSAERTGGSVSTLTIQRTQQEDSAVYLCASSPPNPEQYFGPGTRLTVT.

The chain has TRBV20-1 and TRBJ1-4; weak D call: TRBD1 (6 bases). The V end was cut by 5 bases, the J end by 2 bases, with 15 bases between. Germline lookup yields CDR1 DFQATT and CDR2 SNEGSKA (reference sequence). The CDR3 is 15 residues long. This chain's CDR3 is CSALLTGLTNEKLFF. The CDR3 DNA reads as TGCAGTGCTCTACTCACAGGGTTGACTAATGAAAAACTGTTTTTT.

The V and J genes are TRBV18 and TRBJ1-3; possibly TRBD1 for D (6 bases). The germline V gene encodes CDR1 KGHSH and CDR2 LQKENI. The CDR3 is 18 amino acids. The V and J ends lost 6 bases and 0 bases respectively, with 21 bases between them. As DNA, the CDR3 is TGTGCCAGCTCTCCCACCGGGACACCGAAAGACTCTGGAAACACCATATATTTT. It specifies CASSPTGTPKDSGNTIYF.

There are many counts of this clonotype. The genes are TRBV12-3 or TRBV12-4 and TRBJ1-6, with TRBD1 matching over 9 bases. V dropped 6 bases and J dropped 7; count of bases not matched to a gene: 4. The CDR3 sequence is 14 residues long. The CDR3 region is CASRPTGGNSPLHF. DNA of the CDR3: TGTGCCAGCAGACCCACAGGGGGCAATTCACCCCTCCACTTT.

This chain connects TRBV7-6 to TRBJ2-2, with D possibly matching TRBD2 (5 bases). V was trimmed by 2 bases and J by 0 bases, leaving 10 bases between them. This CDR3 is 16 amino acids long. CDR1 is SGHVS, CDR2 FNYEAQ, per germline. The CDR3 DNA follows: TGTGCCAGCAGCTTAATCGAACTAGCGAACACCGGGGAGCTGTTTTTT. Translation gives CASSLIELANTGELFF.

This clonotype was counted at least ten times. The V call is TRBV5-1, the J call TRBJ2-1; D possibly corresponds to TRBD2 (7 bases). The CDR3 has 15 residues. The germline V gene has CDR1 SGHRS and CDR2 YFSETQ. V lost 6 bases and J 1 base, leaving 14 bases between the germline ends. In DNA, the CDR3 is TGCGCCAGCAATGGGGGGGCAAGGTCCTACAATGAGCAGTTCTTC. It specifies CASNGGARSYNEQFF. The full variable domain, with the rest looked up from reference TRBV5-1 and TRBJ2-1, is KAGVTQTPRYLIKTRGQQVTLSCSPISGHRSVSWYQQTPGQGLQFLFEYFSETQRNKGNFPGRFSGRQFSNSRSEMNVSTLELGDSALYLCASNGGARSYNEQFFGPGTRLTVL.

There are a few counts of this clonotype. The chain has TRBV7-9 and TRBJ2-7; either TRBD1 or TRBD2 may fit D (5 bases each). This CDR3 spans 14 amino acids. Trimming removed 1 base at V and 5 bases at J, with 12 bases between. Germline-derived CDR1 and CDR2 are SEHNR and FQNEAQ (reference sequence). The CDR3 nucleotides are TGTGCCAGCAGCTTAGGATGGGGGAAAAACGAGCAGTACGTC. Translation: CASSLGWGKNEQYV.

This clonotype was counted a few times. The J gene is TRBJ2-1, the V gene TRBV25-1; 9 positions agree with TRBD1. Losses at the gene ends were 2 bases for V and 5 bases for J; bases not matched to a gene: 4. The germline CDR1 and CDR2 sequences are MGHDK and SYGVNS. This CDR3 is built from 15 residues. CDR3 loop: CASSEGTGPHNEQFF. The CDR3 region has the DNA TGTGCCAGCAGTGAAGGGACAGGGCCGCACAATGAGCAGTTCTTC.

This clonotype turned up a few times. V gene TRBV7-8 combines with J gene TRBJ1-5; TRBD1 might be the D (6 bases). This CDR3 is 14 amino acids long. Trimming took 5 bases from V and 3 from J, leaving 11 bases between them. Germline CDR1 is SGHVS and CDR2 is FQNEAQ. CDR3 DNA sequence: TGTGCCAGCAGCAAAAGGGGGATCAATCAGCCCCAGCATTTT. Its translation: CASSKRGINQPQHF.

The chain recombines TRBV11-2 with TRBJ1-4; 9 bases agree with TRBD1. Unmatched junction bases numbered 6, after V lost 5 bases and J lost 5 bases. This CDR3 has 15 amino acids. Per the germline V gene, CDR1 is SGHAT and CDR2 is FQNNGV. For the CDR3, the DNA is TGTGCCAGCAGCCTCACCGGGACAGGGAATGAAAAACTGTTTTTT. Protein product: CASSLTGTGNEKLFF.

This clonotype was found many times. The V gene is TRBV7-8, the J gene TRBJ2-5; the D is unclear. The germline V gene has CDR1 SGHVS and CDR2 FQNEAQ. The CDR3 length is 14 residues. V shed 5 bases and J shed 2 bases, with 12 bases lying between them. The CDR3 region is CASSPFGSQETQYF. CDR3 coding DNA: TGTGCCAGCAGCCCCTTCGGCAGTCAAGAGACCCAGTACTTC.

This clonotype was picked up many times. The V and J genes are TRBV12-3 or TRBV12-4 and TRBJ2-3, with D hard to call. V lost 2 bases and J 1 base, leaving 13 bases between the germline ends. The CDR3 has 16 residues. The CDR3 DNA reads as TGTGCCAGCAGTTTAAGGTCAGCGTGGGGCACAGATACGCAGTATTTT. It codes for CASSLRSAWGTDTQYF.

This clonotype was counted between two and nine times. The CDR3, as DNA: TGCGCCAGCAGCTGGACACCTGGGAATGAGCAGTTCTTC. This translates into CASSWTPGNEQFF. The chain carries TRBV5-1 and TRBJ2-1, with D maybe TRBD1 (5 bases). Germline CDR1 is SGHRS and CDR2 is YFSETQ. The CDR3 is 13 residues long. V lost 3 bases and J 7 bases, leaving 11 bases between the germline ends.

This clonotype has a count of ten or more. The rearrangement joins TRBV7-3 to TRBJ2-5; D may match TRBD1 or TRBD2 (6 bases each). Germline V lookup: CDR1 SGHTA, CDR2 FQGTGA. Deletions cut 2 bases from V and 5 bases from J, with 12 bases between. This CDR3 contains 14 residues. CDR3 nucleotides: TGTGCCAGCAGCTTAGGGGGGCAGAGCGAGACCCAGTACTTC. Translating gives CASSLGGQSETQYF.

This clonotype has more than one count but fewer than ten. The gene calls are TRBV29-1 and TRBJ2-7; D is ambiguous. This CDR3 is 11 amino acids long. Trimming removed 3 bases at V and 7 bases at J, with 10 bases between. Germline V gene lookup returns CDR1 SQVTM and CDR2 ANQGSEA. CDR3 amino acids: CSVDHAREQYF. The CDR3 coding sequence is TGCAGCGTTGATCACGCCCGGGAGCAGTACTTC.

The gene calls are TRBV7-6 and TRBJ2-3; 13 bases line up with TRBD2. The J segment lost 4 bases and the V segment lost 5 bases, leaving 6 bases of the junction unmatched. Germline CDR1 is SGHVS and CDR2 is FNYEAQ. This CDR3 is 16 amino acids long. The CDR3 region has the DNA TGTGCCAGCAGCGTGACTAGCGGGGGGCCTGCAGATACGCAGTATTTT. Amino acids: CASSVTSGGPADTQYF.